These 32 T cell receptor beta chains originate from one sample sequenced in a study of blood T cell repertoires in COVID-19. Measured with immunoSEQ multiplex PCR; TCRdb has only the in-frame clones, and not every one. The sample has roughly 230,000 clones, 84% seen once. Sequenced sample: peripheral blood. These TCRs come from a man over 45 with active or convalescent COVID-19.

This chain joins TRBV18 and TRBJ1-1; 9 bases fit TRBD1. J gave up 5 bases and V 3 bases, and 4 bases lay outside the gene matches. The length of the CDR3 is 14 residues. Per germline, CDR1 KGHSH and CDR2 LQKENI. Here the CDR3 DNA reads TGTGCCAGCTCACCCACAGGGGGCTCTACTGAAGCTTTCTTT. Translated, it gives CASSPTGGSTEAFF.

The chain is built from TRBV28 and TRBJ2-7, with D perhaps TRBD1 (6 bases). The CDR3 is 16 residues long. V lost 6 bases and J lost 0, with 18 bases in between. Per the germline V gene, CDR1 is MDHEN and CDR2 is SYDVKM. Here the CDR3 reads CASSLPRGEGSYEQYF. As DNA, the CDR3 is TGTGCCAGCAGCCTTCCCAGGGGAGAGGGCTCCTACGAGCAGTACTTC.

This clone was seen a single time. Other DNA sequences in this sample translate to the same CDR3. The chain is built from TRBV9 and TRBJ2-7; possibly TRBD1 for D (6 bases). The germline gives CDR1 SGDLS, CDR2 YYNGEE. Trimming stripped 0 bases from V and 2 bases from J, with 9 bases between. This CDR3 comprises 14 residues. The CDR3 sequence: CASSVGRGTYEQYF. The CDR3 nucleotides are TGTGCCAGCAGCGTAGGAAGGGGGACCTACGAGCAGTACTTC.

The J gene is TRBJ1-2, the V gene TRBV7-2; the D is unclear. Deletions cut 1 base from V and 4 bases from J, with 13 bases between. Germline assignment: CDR1 SGHTA and CDR2 FQGNSA. CDR3 length equals 15 residues. The CDR3 spells CASSLGLVGSYGYTF. The CDR3 coding sequence is TGTGCCAGCAGCTTAGGATTGGTAGGGAGCTATGGCTACACCTTC.

The V and J genes are TRBV28 and TRBJ1-1, with TRBD1 identical over 12 bases. After removal of 4 bases from V and 6 bases from J, the junction contained 6 bases not matched to a gene. Germline values: CDR1 MDHEN, CDR2 SYDVKM. CDR3 length equals 15 residues. Here the CDR3 reads CASSSSGTGGSEAFF. The CDR3 region has the DNA TGTGCCAGCAGTTCCTCCGGGACAGGGGGCTCTGAAGCTTTCTTT.

The V gene is TRBV23-1, the J gene TRBJ1-4; 8 nucleotides agree with TRBD1. TRBV23-1 is filed as an ORF, its function uncertain. CDR3 size: 17 residues. The trim removed 4 bases at V and 3 bases at J, leaving 10 bases unmatched. The CDR3: CASSPFRRDRSNEKLFF. As DNA, the CDR3 is TGCGCCAGCAGTCCATTCAGGAGGGACAGGTCTAATGAAAAACTGTTTTTT.

The J gene is TRBJ2-1, the V gene TRBV5-1; 7 nucleotides align to TRBD1. The CDR3 is 13 amino acids. The V segment lost 2 bases and the J segment 6 bases; nucleotides outside the gene matches: 2. Germline assignment: CDR1 SGHRS and CDR2 YFSETQ. In DNA, the CDR3 is TGCGCCAGCAGCTTCCGACAGGGCAATGAGCAGTTCTTC. This sequence encodes CASSFRQGNEQFF.

This clone occurred many times. This chain connects TRBV5-1 to TRBJ2-5; 11 nucleotides agree with TRBD2. Per the germline V gene, CDR1 is SGHRS and CDR2 is YFSETQ. Trimming removed 3 bases from V and 5 bases from J; junction bases left unmatched: 3. The CDR3 is 14 amino acids. The CDR3 DNA sequence: TGCGCCAGCAGCTCGCCTAGCGGGGGGGAGACCCAGTACTTC. Translation gives CASSSPSGGETQYF.

With respect to this clone: Other DNA sequences from this sample encode an identical CDR3 as well. The chain uses TRBV27 and TRBJ2-1, with D perhaps TRBD2 (7 bases). This CDR3 is built from 15 residues. V lost 2 bases to trimming and J lost 4 bases, with 12 bases between them. Germline V gene sequence: CDR1 MNHEY, CDR2 SMNVEV (reference sequence). This CDR3 reads CASSLGGGPYNEQFF. The CDR3 DNA reads TGTGCCAGCAGTTTAGGGGGGGGGCCATACAATGAGCAGTTCTTC.

About this clone itself: A read error may account for a junction end that differs from germline. The V call is TRBV11-3, the J call TRBJ2-7, with D perhaps TRBD2 (7 bases). CDR3 length: 11 residues. Germline CDR1 reads SGHNT; CDR2 reads YENEEA. The CDR3 reads CASRVIGGADF. CDR3 coding DNA: TGTGCCAGCAGGGTGATAGGGGGGGCGGACTTC.

V usage is TRBV28 and J usage is TRBJ2-2; the D gene is possibly TRBD2 (5 bases). Trimming shortened V by 5 bases and J by 4 bases, and 8 bases separated the two germline ends. The CDR3 length is 13 residues. Looked up from germline, CDR1 is MDHEN and CDR2 is SYDVKM. The CDR3 spells CASSLTTTGELFF. The CDR3 DNA sequence: TGTGCCAGCAGTCTGACTACCACCGGGGAGCTGTTTTTT.

Only a few counts were recorded for this clone. The chain uses TRBV7-3 and TRBJ1-2, with 8 bases lining up with TRBD1. Trimming cost V 1 base and J 2 bases; bases outside gene matches: 3. Germline-derived CDR1 and CDR2 are SGHTA and FQGTGA. CDR3 length: 15 amino acids. The CDR3 region is CASSLNRGKNYGYTF. The CDR3 DNA follows: TGTGCCAGCAGCTTAAACAGGGGGAAAAACTATGGCTACACCTTC.

This rearrangement joins TRBV18 to TRBJ1-5, with TRBD1 matching 9 bases. The CDR3 covers 14 residues. Germline V gene data show CDR1 as KGHSH and CDR2 as LQKENI. V lost 8 bases and J lost 5; bases outside the gene matches: 7. The CDR3 reads CASAGQGGDQPQHF. In DNA, the CDR3 is TGTGCCAGCGCGGGACAGGGTGGGGATCAGCCCCAGCATTTT.

The J gene is TRBJ2-7, the V gene TRBV6-2 or TRBV6-3; maybe TRBD1 (6 bases). The CDR3 contains 16 residues. The V and J ends lost 0 bases and 4 bases respectively, with 16 bases between them. Looked up from germline, CDR1 is MNHEY and CDR2 is SVGEGT. The CDR3 DNA reads as TGTGCCAGCAGTTACTCGAGGGGGACAACCCTTTACGAGCAGTACTTC. Its protein product is CASSYSRGTTLYEQYF.

For the CDR3, the DNA is TGTGCCAGCAGTTTAGGGGCGTCGGCTTTCTTT. Its protein product is CASSLGASAFF. The chain combines TRBV12-3 or TRBV12-4 with TRBJ1-1; no reliable D call. Between the trimmed V and J ends, which lost 1 base and 11 bases, there was a span of 8 bases. The CDR3 length is 11 residues.

This chain connects TRBV5-1 to TRBJ1-3, with 7 bases identical to TRBD1. CDR1 and CDR2 (germline): SGHRS, YFSETQ. There are 14 residues in the CDR3. The trim removed 2 bases at V and 4 bases at J, leaving 3 bases unmatched. CDR3 sequence reads: CASSFTGEGNTIYF. The CDR3 DNA follows: TGCGCCAGCAGCTTCACAGGGGAAGGAAACACCATATATTTT.

The table lists this clone with a few counts. CDR3 region: CASSGRTGEGGYTF. CDR3 DNA: TGCGCCAGCAGCGGAAGGACAGGGGAGGGTGGCTACACCTTC. V is TRBV5-1 and J is TRBJ1-2; 9 bases agree with TRBD1. Trimming removed 4 bases from V and 7 bases from J; junction bases left unmatched: 8. Germline CDR1 SGHRS, CDR2 YFSETQ. This CDR3 spans 14 amino acids.

The rearrangement joins TRBV29-1 to TRBJ2-3; tentative D call: TRBD1 (6 bases). Germline V gene data show CDR1 as SQVTM and CDR2 as ANQGSEA. Trimming shortened V by 2 bases and J by 1 base, and 10 bases separated the two germline ends. The CDR3 has 14 residues. CDR3 sequence: CSVELWTGTDTQYF. The CDR3 DNA reads TGCAGCGTTGAACTATGGACAGGCACAGATACGCAGTATTTT.

This clone appeared a few times. CDR3 in DNA: TGCGCCAGCAGGTCCCGACTAGCGGGGGGCTCCTACGAGCAGTACTTC. It codes for CASRSRLAGGSYEQYF. The chain is built from TRBV5-1 and TRBJ2-7, with 13 positions matching TRBD2. J lost 0 bases, V lost 5 bases, and 5 bases had no gene match. Per germline, CDR1 SGHRS and CDR2 YFSETQ. This CDR3 has 16 residues.

This chain joins TRBV30 and TRBJ2-3; D gene unclear. Trimming took off 2 bases at V and 10 bases at J, with 10 bases between the two ends. The CDR3 is 11 residues long. Germline V gives CDR1 GTSNPN, CDR2 SVGIG (reference sequence). The DNA for the CDR3 is TGTGCCTGGAGTAGCGAGGTGTCGCAGTATTTT. It yields the protein CAWSSEVSQYF.

The chain is built from TRBV27 and TRBJ1-5; D not resolved. The CDR3 sequence is 14 residues long. V lost 3 bases, J lost 5 bases, and 11 bases lay in between. Germline assignment: CDR1 MNHEY and CDR2 SMNVEV (reference sequence). CDR3 in amino acids: CASSFGGLDQPQHF. The DNA of the CDR3 is TGTGCCAGCAGTTTCGGTGGGCTCGATCAGCCCCAGCATTTT.

The V and J genes are TRBV19 and TRBJ1-1; TRBD1 aligns across 9 bases. With 3 bases clipped from V and 2 bases from J, the junction kept 7 bases outside the gene matches. The CDR3 runs to 16 residues. Germline V gene data show CDR1 as LNHDA and CDR2 as SQIVND (reference sequence). CDR3: CASSIRQGGPNTEAFF. Written as DNA, the CDR3 is TGTGCCAGTAGTATTCGACAGGGGGGACCCAACACTGAAGCTTTCTTT. Filled out from reference TRBV19 and TRBJ1-1, the complete variable domain reads DGGITQSPKYLFRKEGQNVTLSCEQNLNHDAMYWYRQDPGQGLRLIYYSQIVNDFQKGDIAEGYSVSREKKESFPLTVTSAQKNPTAFYLCASSIRQGGPNTEAFFGQGTRLTVV.

The chain carries TRBV6-2 or TRBV6-3 and TRBJ2-3; 13 bases match TRBD2. The CDR3 sequence is 17 residues long. J was trimmed by 3 bases and V by 2 bases; bases with no gene match: 5. Germline CDR1 reads MNHEY; CDR2 reads SVGEGT. This CDR3 is CASSYELAGGPTDTQYF. The DNA for the CDR3 is TGTGCCAGCAGTTACGAACTAGCGGGGGGGCCAACAGATACGCAGTATTTT.

The V gene is TRBV9, the J gene TRBJ2-5; 7 bases line up with TRBD2. Trimming cost V 3 bases and J 2 bases; bases outside gene matches: 7. This CDR3 comprises 15 residues. Germline-derived CDR1 and CDR2 are SGDLS and YYNGEE. The CDR3 sequence: CASSASGTTQETQYF. CDR3 DNA sequence: TGTGCCAGCAGCGCCTCCGGGACTACTCAAGAGACCCAGTACTTC.

This CDR3 reads CAWSGTGTYNEQFF. CDR3 bases: TGTGCCTGGAGCGGGACTGGGACCTACAATGAGCAGTTCTTC. The rearrangement links TRBV30 to TRBJ2-1; tentative D call: TRBD2 (6 bases). V was clipped by 3 bases and J by 2 bases, with 11 bases between them. Germline V gene sequence: CDR1 GTSNPN, CDR2 SVGIG (reference sequence). The CDR3 runs 14 residues.

A single count supports this clone. The chain joins TRBV9 to TRBJ2-1, with 9 positions matching TRBD1. This CDR3 is built from 13 residues. Germline assignment: CDR1 SGDLS and CDR2 YYNGEE. Trimming took 3 bases from V and 14 from J; bases not matched to a gene: 9. CDR3 region: CASSDRQGEVKFF. In nucleotides, the CDR3 is TGTGCCAGCAGCGACCGACAGGGGGAAGTGAAGTTCTTC.

V gene TRBV29-1 combines with J gene TRBJ2-5; D remains ambiguous. CDR3 length: 13 residues. The V end was cut by 4 bases, the J end by 1 base, with 10 bases between. Germline CDR1 and CDR2: SQVTM and ANQGSEA. The CDR3 nucleotides are TGCAGCGTTGGGAACAGATTCCAAGAGACCCAGTACTTC. Its translation: CSVGNRFQETQYF.

The chain is built from TRBV7-8 and TRBJ2-7; TRBD1 matches 8 bases. Unmatched junction bases numbered 5, after V lost 1 base and J lost 0 bases. There are 16 residues in the CDR3. Looked up from germline, CDR1 is SGHVS and CDR2 is FQNEAQ. This chain's CDR3 is CASSLEGTGDSYEQYF. CDR3 nucleotides: TGTGCCAGCAGCTTAGAAGGGACAGGAGACTCCTACGAGCAGTACTTC.

V gene TRBV11-1 combines with J gene TRBJ2-5; D gene ambiguous. The CDR3 covers 14 residues. Trimming took off 2 bases at V and 2 bases at J, with 9 bases between the two ends. CDR1 and CDR2 (germline): SGHAT, FQDESV (reference sequence). CDR3 amino acids: CASSLYPQQETQYF. The CDR3, as DNA: TGTGCCAGCAGCTTATACCCACAGCAAGAGACCCAGTACTTC. The whole variable domain, remainder taken from reference TRBV11-1 and TRBJ2-5, is EAEVAQSPRYKITEKSQAVAFWCDPISGHATLYWYRQILGQGPELLVQFQDESVVDDSQLPKDRFSAERLKGVDSTLKIQPAELGDSAMYLCASSLYPQQETQYFGPGTRLLVL.

This chain uses TRBV3-1 (or the pseudogene TRBV3-2) with TRBJ2-3, with 11 positions matching TRBD2. The V gene's germline CDR1 is LGHDT and CDR2 YNNKEL (reference sequence). This CDR3 has 18 amino acids. With 2 bases clipped from V and 0 bases from J, the junction kept 7 bases outside the gene matches. The DNA of the CDR3 is TGTGCCAGCAGCCAATACTTCCTAGCGGGGGGAAGCACAGATACGCAGTATTTT. Protein product: CASSQYFLAGGSTDTQYF.

The chain carries TRBV18 and TRBJ2-7, with D tentatively TRBD1 (5 bases). V dropped 3 bases and J dropped 2 bases, with 8 bases sitting between them. Looked up from germline, CDR1 is KGHSH and CDR2 is LQKENI. This CDR3 has 13 residues. The CDR3 loop reads CASSPTVAYEQYF. CDR3 in DNA: TGTGCCAGCTCACCGACAGTAGCCTACGAGCAGTACTTC.

This rearrangement joins TRBV5-6 to TRBJ1-1; D may be TRBD1 (5 bases). Looked up from germline, CDR1 is SGHDT and CDR2 is YYEEEE. The V end was cut by 3 bases, the J end by 1 base, with 10 bases between. This CDR3 has 14 residues. CDR3 bases: TGTGCCAGCAGCTGGGCGGGACCGAACACTGAAGCTTTCTTT. The encoded protein is CASSWAGPNTEAFF.